This T cell receptor beta chain is from a study of regulatory T cells in long-lasting Graves disease. This clonotype was counted many times. Assembly of TCR beta libraries relied on iRepertoire HTBI primers together with Arm-PCR of CDR3 regions. Via MiXCR, TCRdb re-called the multiplex PCR reads, giving one row per CDR3 protein. This sample has approximately 400,000 distinct CDR3 sequences, with 10% to 15% found just once. The CDR3 covers 15 residues. Germline lookup yields CDR1 KGHSH and CDR2 LQKENI. V was trimmed by 5 bases and J by 2 bases, leaving 16 bases between them. As to time point: newly diagnosed GD, antithyroid drugs for less than 3 months. Generation of the TCR library employed RNA extracted from PBMCs. Doctors identified Graves' disease using the American Thyroid Association guidelines. These data also featured in a second study, about T cells in Graves' hyperthyroidism and ophthalmopathy.

The sample in question was peripheral blood mononuclear cells (PBMCs), obtained at new diagnosis, from a patient treated with antithyroid drugs. This chain links TRBV18 with TRBJ2-7; a weak D match, TRBD1 (6 bases). This TCR came from a woman younger than 30 with Graves disease. The CDR3 coding sequence is TGTGCCAGCTCATCGGGACACGGTGGTCCCTACGAGCAGTACGTC. Its protein is CASSSGHGGPYEQYV.